This T cell receptor (beta chain) is drawn from a study of blood T cell repertoires in COVID-19. Background on the study: Sites in the United States, Italy and Spain provided acute and convalescent COVID-19 samples.

Clones were sequenced by immunoSEQ multiplex PCR, and TCRdb holds only the in-frame ones, with some missing. The profile covers 80,000 to 95,000 clones, with about 85% appearing a single time and approximately 40% taken by the ten largest. CDR1 and CDR2 from the germline V gene are MNHEY and SVGEGT. The CDR3 totals 14 residues. V dropped 6 bases and J dropped 4 bases, with 13 bases sitting between them. This chain links TRBV6-2 or TRBV6-3 with TRBJ1-5; D not resolved. The sample consisted of peripheral blood. The TCR was taken from a man aged 80 or over with acute or convalescent COVID-19. CDR3: CASSLEAGNQPQHF. CDR3 nucleotides: TGTGCCAGCAGCCTGGAGGCGGGTAATCAGCCCCAGCATTTT.